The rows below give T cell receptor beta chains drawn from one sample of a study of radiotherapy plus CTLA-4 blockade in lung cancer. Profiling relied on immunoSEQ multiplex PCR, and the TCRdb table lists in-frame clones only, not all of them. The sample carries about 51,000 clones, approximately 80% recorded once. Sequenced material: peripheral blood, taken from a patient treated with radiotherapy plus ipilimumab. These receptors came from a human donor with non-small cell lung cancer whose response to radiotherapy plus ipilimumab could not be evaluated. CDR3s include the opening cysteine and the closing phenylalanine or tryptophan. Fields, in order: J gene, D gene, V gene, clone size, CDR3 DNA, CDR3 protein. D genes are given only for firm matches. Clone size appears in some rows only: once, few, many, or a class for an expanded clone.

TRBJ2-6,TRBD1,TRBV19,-,TGTGCCAGTAGTATAGCAGGGGGCGCTAGGTATGGGGCCAACGTCCTGACTTTC,CASSIAGGARYGANVLTF
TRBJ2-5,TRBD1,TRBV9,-,TGTGCCAGCAGCGTCTCCGGGACAGTAGTGGGAGAGACCCAGTACTTC,CASSVSGTVVGETQYF
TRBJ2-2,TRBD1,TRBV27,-,TGTGCCAGCAGTTCCCCCTCCGGGACAGGGGCCACCGGGGAGCTGTTTTTT,CASSSPSGTGATGELFF
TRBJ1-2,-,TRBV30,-,TGTGCCTGGAGTGTACAACAGGGAATCTATGGCTACACCTTC,CAWSVQQGIYGYTF
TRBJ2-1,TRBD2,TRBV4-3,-,TGCGCCAGCACCCCGGGAGGGCCCGGCGATAATGAGCAGTTCTTC,CASTPGGPGDNEQFF
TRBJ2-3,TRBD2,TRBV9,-,TGTGCCAGCAGCCACGGTACTAGCGGGGGCCGCACAGATACGCAGTATTTT,CASSHGTSGGRTDTQYF
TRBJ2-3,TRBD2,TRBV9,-,TGTGCCAGCAGCGTAGGGACTAGCGCCACTAGCACAGATACGCAGTATTTT,CASSVGTSATSTDTQYF
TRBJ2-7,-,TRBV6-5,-,TGTGCCAGCAGTTACTCTCCCAGGCGACCTTACGAGCAGTACTTC,CASSYSPRRPYEQYF
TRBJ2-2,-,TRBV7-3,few,TGTGCCAGCAGCTTAAGAGGCGGGACCGACACCGGGGAGCTGTTTTTT,CASSLRGGTDTGELFF
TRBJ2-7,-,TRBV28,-,TGTGCCAGCATCGTCGGCAGGTCCCCTTTGGGCGAGCAGTACTTC,CASIVGRSPLGEQYF
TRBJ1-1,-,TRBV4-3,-,TGCGCCAGCAGCCAAGAGGACTGGGGGGACACTGAAGCTTTCTTT,CASSQEDWGDTEAFF
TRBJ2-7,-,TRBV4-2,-,TGTGCCAGCAGCCAATCGACAGGCTCCTACGAGCAGTACTTC,CASSQSTGSYEQYF
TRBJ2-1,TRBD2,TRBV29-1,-,TGCAGCGTTGAAAGGGGGACTAGCGGGGGCGAGCAGTTCTTC,CSVERGTSGGEQFF
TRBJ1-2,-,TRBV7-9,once,TGTGCCAGCAGCTTAGCAAGCACTAGCTACACCTTC,CASSLASTSYTF
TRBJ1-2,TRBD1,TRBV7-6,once,TGTGCCAGCAGCCCCCAGGGGGCGAGCTATGGCTACACCTTC,CASSPQGASYGYTF
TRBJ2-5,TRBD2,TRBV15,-,TGTGCCACCAGCGTAGCGGGAGGAAAAGAGACCCAGTACTTC,CATSVAGGKETQYF
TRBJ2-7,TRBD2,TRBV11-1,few,TGTGCCAGCAGCTTAACGCGTGGACTAGGGGCAGAGCAGTACTTC,CASSLTRGLGAEQYF
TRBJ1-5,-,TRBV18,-,TGTGCCAGCTCACCGGGCAGGGGCGATCAGCCCCAGCATTTT,CASSPGRGDQPQHF
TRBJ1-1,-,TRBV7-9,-,TGTGCCAGCAGCCAGGGACAGAACACTGAAGCTTTCTTT,CASSQGQNTEAFF
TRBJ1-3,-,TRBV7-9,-,TGTGCCAGCAGCATCGGACAGCCCAGCTCTGGAAACACCATATATTTT,CASSIGQPSSGNTIYF
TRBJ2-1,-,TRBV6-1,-,TGTGCCAGCAGTGAAGGCAGGGCTGGCAATGAGCAGTTCTTC,CASSEGRAGNEQFF
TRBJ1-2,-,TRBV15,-,TGTGCCACCAGCAGAGCGTCCGGGGGTTATGGCTACACCTTC,CATSRASGGYGYTF
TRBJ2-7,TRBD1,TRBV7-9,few,TGTGCCAGCAGCCACTACCGGGACAGGGGCAGCAGTCGGCAGTACTTC,CASSHYRDRGSSRQYF
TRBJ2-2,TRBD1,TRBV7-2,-,TGTGCCAGCAGGGGGACAGGGTTGAACACCGGGGAGCTGTTTTTT,CASRGTGLNTGELFF
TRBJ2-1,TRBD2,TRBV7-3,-,TGTGCCAGCAGCTCTTTTAGCCCTAGCGGGAGCCACAATGAGCAGTTCTTC,CASSSFSPSGSHNEQFF
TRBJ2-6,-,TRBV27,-,TGTGCCAGCAGTTTAGCCCTCAGCTCTGGGGCCAACGTCCTGACTTTC,CASSLALSSGANVLTF